The rows below give T cell receptor beta chains drawn from one sample of a study of blood T cells in healthy people across ages. MiXCR, applied by TCRdb to the 5' RACE reads, yields one record per CDR3 protein. The sample lists more than 700,000 distinct CDR3 sequences, about 55% seen once, with under 50% in the top ten. Source material: blood. Receptors originate from a man older than 75 in good health. Each CDR3 is given without its conserved first and last residue. D genes are given only for firm matches.

>TRBV4-2|TRBJ1-2|.
ASSQEGAALYGYT
>TRBV4-2|TRBJ2-3|TRBD2
ASSQEPAGGTDTQY
>TRBV27|TRBJ2-1|TRBD1
ASSGRDRGYSYNEQF
>TRBV5-1|TRBJ1-1|.
ASSLAEKLNTEAF
>TRBV4-1|TRBJ1-2|.
ASSQESNRKNYGYT
>TRBV2|.|TRBD2
ASSLQGSGETQY
>TRBV18|TRBJ2-7|.
ASSPGRRNHEQY
>TRBV6-2/TRBV6-3|TRBJ2-7|.
ASSYSRDPGVSYEQY
>TRBV12-3/TRBV12-4|TRBJ1-5|.
ASSFLRGGQQPQH
>TRBV25-1|TRBJ2-7|TRBD2
ASSDVGTSGNYEQY
>TRBV5-5|TRBJ2-1|.
ASSGPQLGIWSEQF
>TRBV2|TRBJ2-7|.
ASSESVDEQY
>TRBV14|TRBJ1-2|TRBD1
ASSPGQGEYGYT
>TRBV7-9|TRBJ2-3|.
ASSPGWSDTQY
>TRBV27|TRBJ1-6|.
ASNGGIWSPLH
>TRBV4-1|TRBJ2-7|TRBD2
ASSQDKGGLAGHYEQY
>TRBV7-9|TRBJ1-2|TRBD1
ASSLDRGGYT
>TRBV9|.|TRBD2
ASSVVGSGGIYEQY
>TRBV5-1|TRBJ2-1|.
ASTSETGSLNEQF
>TRBV7-8|TRBJ1-2|TRBD1
ASSLAGQRGYT
>TRBV9|TRBJ2-7|TRBD2
ASSVGLAGVGEQY
>TRBV29-1|TRBJ2-7|.
SVDGLAKGGIMGEQY
>TRBV5-1|TRBJ2-1|.
ASSLAQTGREQF
>TRBV2|TRBJ2-3|TRBD2
ASSYSGTSGSRDAY
>TRBV5-1|TRBJ1-4|TRBD1
ASSRDRNEKLF
>TRBV27|TRBJ2-5|.
ASSPWRGTGETQY
>TRBV12-3/TRBV12-4|TRBJ1-5|.
ASSLANNQPQH
>TRBV7-9|TRBJ1-1|.
ASSLGGTAMNTEAF
>TRBV7-9|TRBJ2-7|.
ASSLLSHYEQY
>TRBV6-6|TRBJ2-1|TRBD2
ASTRRLQGGQWNEQF
>TRBV6-2/TRBV6-3|TRBJ2-5|TRBD1
ASSIDRARETQY
>TRBV10-3|TRBJ2-1|.
AISALYNEQF
>TRBV5-6|TRBJ2-1|TRBD2
ASSKTGLAGYNEQF
>TRBV12-3/TRBV12-4|TRBJ2-1|.
ASSPTRLAKNEQF
>TRBV7-9|TRBJ1-6|.
ASSFPLLGRGSNSPLH
>TRBV4-1|TRBJ1-4|.
ASSQERAGNEKLF
>TRBV4-2|TRBJ2-7|TRBD2
ASSQDSPTSGSEQY
>TRBV29-1|TRBJ1-5|.
SAGTGNQPQH
>TRBV7-2|TRBJ2-7|.
ASSLSGLDEQY
>TRBV7-3|TRBJ2-5|TRBD2
ASSLLRLAGVETQY
>TRBV20-1|TRBJ2-3|.
SARQSTDTQY
>TRBV13|TRBJ2-7|TRBD1
ASSSEPGQGEYEQY
>TRBV9|TRBJ2-2|TRBD2
ASSVSGSDTGELF
>TRBV7-8|TRBJ1-2|TRBD1
ASSLASGGYDGYT
>TRBV29-1|TRBJ2-7|.
SAARHLSYEQY
>TRBV9|TRBJ2-1|.
ASSSEGRRYNEQF
>TRBV27|TRBJ2-1|.
ASSRMVGVGGGYNEQF
>TRBV6-5|TRBJ2-4|TRBD2
ASSRTSGNIQY
>TRBV13|TRBJ2-7|TRBD2
ASSYGRTSGPYEQY
>TRBV2|TRBJ2-7|TRBD1
ASGTEAYEQY
>TRBV20-1|TRBJ2-5|.
SAGPGGIGIEQY
>TRBV28|.|TRBD2
ASSFTRERSTYEQY
>TRBV20-1|TRBJ2-3|TRBD1
SARPGGRYAY